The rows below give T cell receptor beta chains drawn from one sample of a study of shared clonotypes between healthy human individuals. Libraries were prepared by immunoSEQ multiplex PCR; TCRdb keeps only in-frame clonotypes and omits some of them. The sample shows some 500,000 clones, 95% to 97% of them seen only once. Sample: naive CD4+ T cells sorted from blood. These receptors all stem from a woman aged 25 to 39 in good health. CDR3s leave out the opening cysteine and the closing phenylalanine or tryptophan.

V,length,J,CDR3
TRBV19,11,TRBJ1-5,ATTDREHQPQH
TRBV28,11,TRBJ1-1,ASSHSGNTEAF
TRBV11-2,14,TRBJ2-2,ASSPAGTSPTGELF
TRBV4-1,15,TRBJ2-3,ASSQQRGRGSTDTQY
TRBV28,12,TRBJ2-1,ASGMPSSYNEQF
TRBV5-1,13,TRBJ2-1,ASSLVAGTLGEQF
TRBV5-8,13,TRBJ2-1,ASSSGQRVYNEQF
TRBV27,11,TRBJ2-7,ASSRRPSHEQY
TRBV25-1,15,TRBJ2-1,ASSGPLRGRAYNEQF
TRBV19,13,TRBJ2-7,ASSIVGSGGYEQY
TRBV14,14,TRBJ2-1,ASSLRYGGIKNEQF
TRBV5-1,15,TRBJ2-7,ASSAPGTDPSGYEQY
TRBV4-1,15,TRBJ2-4,ASSDRTGDVAKNIQY
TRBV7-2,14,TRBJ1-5,ASSLTGTGGNQPQH
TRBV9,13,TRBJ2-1,ASSVSLAGGNEQF
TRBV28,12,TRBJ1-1,ASRTRAVNTEAF
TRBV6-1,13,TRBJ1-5,ASSERDRWDQPQH
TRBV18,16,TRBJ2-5,ASSPRSGGTGVQETQY
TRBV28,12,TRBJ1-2,ASRLQGSNYGYT
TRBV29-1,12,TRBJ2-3,SVRGTASTDTQY
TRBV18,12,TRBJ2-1,ASSPPVGGNEQF
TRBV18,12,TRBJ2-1,ASSPSGRFNEQF
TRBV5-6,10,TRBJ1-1,ASSLVRTEAF
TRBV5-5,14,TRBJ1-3,ASSGGGTHSGNTIY
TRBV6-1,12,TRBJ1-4,ASSRTSTNEKLF
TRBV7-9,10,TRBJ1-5,ASSSYNQPQH
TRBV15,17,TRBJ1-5,ATSRDNGRGGALNQPQH
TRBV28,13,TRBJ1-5,ASSPNQGMNQPQH
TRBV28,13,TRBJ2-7,ASTRSTLIGYEQY
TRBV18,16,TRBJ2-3,ASSPQGLAGGITDTQY
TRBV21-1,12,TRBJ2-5,ASSIVRRQETQY
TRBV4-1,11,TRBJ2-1,ASRSGHGIEQF
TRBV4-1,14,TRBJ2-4,ASSQDPAGSKNIQY
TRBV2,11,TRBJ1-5,ASSAYDRQPQH
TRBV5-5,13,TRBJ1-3,ASSLAVGSGNTIY
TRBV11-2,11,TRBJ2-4,ASRSQGADIQY
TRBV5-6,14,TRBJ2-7,ASSLYPGGRADEQY
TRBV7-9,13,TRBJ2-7,ASSLLGGRAFEQY